This T cell receptor (beta chain) was recorded in a study of cytomegalovirus exposure and HLA in healthy donors. Whole-study context: Samples from HLA-typed donors yielded about 85 million unique TCRs in an early data release. The study's findings and limits: The study designated about 160 TCR beta chains cytomegalovirus-associated. According to a later analysis, most TCR beta chains associated with CMV appeared HLA-restricted.

Comments on this clone: What it recognizes is unknown.

Samples came from healthy bone marrow donors. V was cut by 6 bases and J by 3 bases, with 14 bases left in between. The CDR3 consists of 15 residues. Germline lookup yields CDR1 LNHDA and CDR2 SQIVND (reference sequence). PCR employed 60 Vbeta and 13 Jbeta primers. Method: immunoSEQ multiplex PCR; TCRdb's copy keeps in-frame clones and lacks some. This sample has approximately 260,000 clones, with 92% found just once. The V gene is TRBV19, the J gene TRBJ1-4, with a possible D match to TRBD1 (5 bases). Sequencing used PBMCs. The receptor comes from a girl aged 2 to 9 in good health and CMV-seronegative. The CDR3 sequence: CASSPRRVANEKLFF. The CDR3 coding sequence is TGTGCCAGTAGCCCTCGCAGGGTGGCTAATGAAAAACTGTTTTTT.